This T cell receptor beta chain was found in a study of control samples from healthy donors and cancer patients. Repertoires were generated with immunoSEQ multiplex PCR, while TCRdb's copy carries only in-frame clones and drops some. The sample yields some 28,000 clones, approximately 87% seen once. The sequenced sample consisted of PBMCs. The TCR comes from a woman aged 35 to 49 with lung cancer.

CDR3 DNA sequence: TGCGCCAGCAGCCATCGACAGTTTCTCCAGCAGTACTTC. Amino acid sequence: CASSHRQFLQQYF. The chain employs TRBV4-1 and TRBJ2-7, with a possible D match to TRBD1 (5 bases). Trimming removed 3 bases at V and 8 bases at J, with 14 bases between. Germline loops: CDR1 MGHRA, CDR2 YSYEKL. The CDR3 is 13 amino acids.